A selection of T cell receptor beta chains follows, all from one sample in a study of blood T cell repertoires in COVID-19. Repertoires were generated with immunoSEQ multiplex PCR, while TCRdb's copy carries only in-frame clones and drops some. Of some 290,000 clones in the sample, roughly nine tenths were seen once. Sequenced material: peripheral blood. These receptors were taken from a woman in her fifties or sixties who had recovered from COVID-19. Both conserved end residues are trimmed from each CDR3.

CDR3: ASSDRSGANVLT
length: 12
V: TRBV2
J: TRBJ2-6

CDR3: ASRGDEQF
length: 8
V: TRBV2
J: TRBJ2-1

CDR3: ASSLASNTEAF
length: 11
V: TRBV11-2
J: TRBJ1-1

CDR3: ASSQSDRGSEAF
length: 12
V: TRBV4-2
J: TRBJ1-1

CDR3: ASSIGMSGDSFGREQY
length: 16
V: TRBV19
J: TRBJ2-7

CDR3: ASRQVSYNSPLH
length: 12
V: TRBV28
J: TRBJ1-6

CDR3: ASTHGGVYNEQF
length: 12
V: TRBV5-4
J: TRBJ2-1

CDR3: ASSLTTSRETQY
length: 12
V: TRBV7-2
J: TRBJ2-5

CDR3: ASSVAEREPPRTDTQY
length: 16
V: TRBV9
J: TRBJ2-3

CDR3: ASSQEAPGGTRSDTQY
length: 16
V: TRBV4-3
J: TRBJ2-3

CDR3: ASSLDSHRGGYGYT
length: 14
V: TRBV5-1
J: TRBJ1-2

CDR3: ASSSSQGGWEQF
length: 12
V: TRBV7-3
J: TRBJ2-1

CDR3: ASSLMGLQETQY
length: 12
V: TRBV11-2
J: TRBJ2-5

CDR3: ASSYESSGANVLT
length: 13
V: TRBV6-2/TRBV6-3
J: TRBJ2-6

CDR3: ASSYSTKTGGFGYGYT
length: 16
V: TRBV6-2/TRBV6-3
J: TRBJ1-2

CDR3: AWSKGQGKYGYT
length: 12
V: TRBV30
J: TRBJ1-2

CDR3: ASSNRDGYT
length: 9
V: TRBV3-1/TRBV3-2
J: TRBJ1-2

CDR3: ASTASGNTGELF
length: 12
V: TRBV2
J: TRBJ2-2

CDR3: ASSDWPPGTGYGYT
length: 14
V: TRBV5-1
J: TRBJ1-2

CDR3: ATSRDLATEQF
length: 11
V: TRBV15
J: TRBJ2-1

CDR3: ASSPTSGDHHEQY
length: 13
V: TRBV4-3
J: TRBJ2-7

CDR3: ASSLLTSRGMNTEAF
length: 15
V: TRBV5-6
J: TRBJ1-1